The 13 T cell receptor beta chains presented below share a single source sample, sequenced in a study of blood T cell repertoires in COVID-19. Assay used: immunoSEQ multiplex PCR; TCRdb lists only in-frame clones, some missing. The data contain about 250,000 clones, 80% to 90% of them singletons. Sequenced input: PBMCs or T cells enriched from blood (not recorded which). Receptor source: a woman aged 18-29 years who had recovered from COVID-19.

The V and J genes are TRBV28 and TRBJ1-2; the D is unclear. This CDR3 spans 13 amino acids. The V and J ends lost 5 bases and 7 bases respectively, with 14 bases between them. Looked up from germline, CDR1 is MDHEN and CDR2 is SYDVKM. The CDR3 bases are TGTGCCAGCAGTAGGAAGGACGGGATTGGCTACACCTTC. Amino acid sequence: CASSRKDGIGYTF.

The chain recombines TRBV11-2 with TRBJ1-5, with D hard to call. Per the germline V gene, CDR1 is SGHAT and CDR2 is FQNNGV. V lost 1 base to trimming and J lost 3 bases, with 4 bases between them. The CDR3 has 13 residues. The CDR3 bases are TGTGCCAGCAGCTTAGTAGCCAATCAGCCCCAGCATTTT. Amino acid sequence: CASSLVANQPQHF.

The chain uses TRBV28 and TRBJ2-6; 9 bases agree with TRBD1. CDR3 length equals 18 residues. Germline assignment: CDR1 MDHEN and CDR2 SYDVKM. V was clipped by 3 bases and J by 2 bases; unmatched bases: 8. The DNA of the CDR3 is TGTGCCAGCAGTTTGTCCCTCGGGACAGGGCCTGGGGCCAACGTCCTGACTTTC. Its translation: CASSLSLGTGPGANVLTF.

The gene calls are TRBV5-6 and TRBJ1-1; 8 bases map to TRBD1. CDR1 and CDR2 (germline): SGHDT, YYEEEE. Germline trimming cut 4 bases from V and 0 bases from J; bases unmatched to any gene: 11. The CDR3 has 17 amino acids. CDR3 sequence: CASSREAGGGLNTEAFF. CDR3 nucleotide sequence: TGTGCCAGCAGCCGAGAAGCAGGGGGCGGTCTGAACACTGAAGCTTTCTTT.

The chain joins TRBV4-1 to TRBJ2-1; TRBD2 matches at 11 bases. V gave up 8 bases and J gave up 5 bases; unmatched junction bases: 5. Germline CDR1 is MGHRA and CDR2 is YSYEKL. This CDR3 has 14 residues. The CDR3 region is CASRLAGGHNEQFF. The CDR3 DNA follows: TGCGCCAGCCGCCTAGCGGGGGGACACAATGAGCAGTTCTTC.

The rearrangement joins TRBV7-9 to TRBJ2-5; 8 bases agree with TRBD2. CDR3 length: 15 residues. The junction had 10 bases not matched to a gene; V was cut back by 5 bases and J by 5 bases. CDR1 and CDR2 (germline): SEHNR, FQNEAQ (reference sequence). This chain's CDR3 is CASSPEGGGGETQYF. CDR3 in DNA: TGTGCCAGCAGCCCAGAGGGCGGCGGGGGGGAGACCCAGTACTTC. Together with reference TRBV7-9 and TRBJ2-5, the CDR3 gives the full variable domain: DTGVSQNPRHKITKRGQNVTFRCDPISEHNRLYWYRQTLGQGPEFLTYFQNEAQLEKSRLLSDRFSAERPKGSFSTLEIQRTEQGDSAMYLCASSPEGGGGETQYFGPGTRLLVL.

About this clone: The same CDR3 can be traced to other DNA sequences in this sample. The V and J genes are TRBV5-1 and TRBJ2-3, with D perhaps matching TRBD2 (6 bases). V was clipped by 0 bases and J by 3 bases, with 8 bases between them. Germline V gene data show CDR1 as SGHRS and CDR2 as YFSETQ. The CDR3 totals 14 residues. CDR3 protein: CASSLAGGTDTQYF. CDR3 DNA: TGCGCCAGCAGCTTGGCCGGAGGGACAGATACGCAGTATTTT.

The rearrangement uses TRBV18 and TRBJ1-2, with D maybe TRBD1 (6 bases). CDR3 length: 15 amino acids. Looked up from germline, CDR1 is KGHSH and CDR2 is LQKENI. The V and J ends lost 6 bases and 6 bases respectively, with 20 bases between them. CDR3 amino acids: CASSSTGLAPDGYTF. In nucleotides, the CDR3 is TGTGCCAGCTCGTCCACAGGGCTGGCGCCTGATGGCTACACCTTC.

This chain uses TRBV15 with TRBJ2-5; 9 bases fit TRBD1. The trim removed 0 bases at V and 0 bases at J, leaving 8 bases unmatched. There are 18 residues in the CDR3. Germline V gene data show CDR1 as LNHNV and CDR2 as YYDKDF (reference sequence). CDR3 nucleotides: TGTGCCACCAGCAGAGATCTTTCGGGACAGGGAAACCAAGAGACCCAGTACTTC. This sequence encodes CATSRDLSGQGNQETQYF.

V usage is TRBV9 and J usage is TRBJ1-2, with 10 bases that match TRBD1. The CDR3 contains 16 residues. CDR1 and CDR2 from the germline V gene are SGDLS and YYNGEE. V shed 1 base, J shed 3 bases, and the junction held 6 bases outside the gene matches. The CDR3 reads CASSVQDRGIYYGYTF. The CDR3 nucleotides read TGTGCCAGCAGCGTACAGGACAGGGGGATTTACTATGGCTACACCTTC. The entire variable domain, with the rest obtained from reference TRBV9 and TRBJ1-2, is as follows: DSGVTQTPKHLITATGQRVTLRCSPRSGDLSVYWYQQSLDQGLQFLIQYYNGEERAKGNILERFSAQQFPDLHSELNLSSLELGDSALYFCASSVQDRGIYYGYTFGSGTRLTVV.

Here the CDR3 reads CASSFKAGDYGYTF. CDR3 bases: TGTGCCAGCAGCTTCAAGGCGGGGGACTATGGCTACACCTTC. The chain has TRBV7-9 and TRBJ1-2, with a possible D match to TRBD1 (5 bases). Germline CDR1 and CDR2: SEHNR and FQNEAQ (reference sequence). Trimming pared 3 bases from V and 3 bases from J, leaving 11 bases between. The CDR3 runs 14 residues.

The rearrangement uses TRBV2 and TRBJ1-2; unclear D gene. CDR1 is SNHLY, CDR2 FYNNEI, per germline. CDR3 length: 15 amino acids. Trimming removed 2 bases at V and 8 bases at J, with 18 bases between. The chain's CDR3 is CASSERMGPAIGYTF. Here the CDR3 DNA reads TGTGCCAGCAGTGAACGAATGGGCCCGGCGATCGGCTACACCTTC.

The chain combines TRBV11-1 with TRBJ1-2; possibly TRBD1 for D (5 bases). The germline gives CDR1 SGHAT, CDR2 FQDESV (reference sequence). Trimming took 5 bases from V and 7 from J, leaving 17 bases between them. CDR3 length equals 14 residues. The CDR3 DNA sequence: TGTGCCAGCAGCGCGTCCGGGGGGGAGATTGGCTACACCTTC. As protein: CASSASGGEIGYTF.